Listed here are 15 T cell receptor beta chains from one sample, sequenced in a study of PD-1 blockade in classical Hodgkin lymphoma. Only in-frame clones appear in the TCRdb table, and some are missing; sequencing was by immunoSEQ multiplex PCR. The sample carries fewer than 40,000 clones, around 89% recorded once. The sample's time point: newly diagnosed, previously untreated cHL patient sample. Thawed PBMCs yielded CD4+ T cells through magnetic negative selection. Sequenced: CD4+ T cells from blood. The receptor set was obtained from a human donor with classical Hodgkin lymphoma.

This CDR3 reads CASGGQWDYEQYF. Written as DNA, the CDR3 is TGTGCCAGCGGGGGACAGTGGGACTACGAGCAGTACTTC. V and J are TRBV5-4 and TRBJ2-7; 7 positions agree with TRBD1. The CDR3 loop spans 13 amino acids. The ends lost 7 bases at V and 3 bases at J; junction bases unmatched: 7. Germline V CDR1 and CDR2: SGHNT, YYREEE (reference sequence).

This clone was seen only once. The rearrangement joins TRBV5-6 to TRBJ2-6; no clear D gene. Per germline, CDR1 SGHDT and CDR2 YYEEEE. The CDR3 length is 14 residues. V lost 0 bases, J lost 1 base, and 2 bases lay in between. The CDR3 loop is CASSLGSGANVLTF. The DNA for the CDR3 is TGTGCCAGCAGCTTGGGTTCTGGGGCCAACGTCCTGACTTTC.

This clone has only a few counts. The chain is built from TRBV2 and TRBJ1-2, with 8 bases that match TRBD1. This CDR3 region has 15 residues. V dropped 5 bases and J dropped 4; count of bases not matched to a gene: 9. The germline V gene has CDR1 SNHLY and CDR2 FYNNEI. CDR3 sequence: CASSPQGAEGYGYTF. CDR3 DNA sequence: TGTGCCAGCAGTCCTCAGGGGGCGGAAGGCTATGGCTACACCTTC.

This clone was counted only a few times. For the CDR3, the DNA is TGCAGCGGGCGTCGGAACACTGAAGCTTTCTTT. Translating gives CSGRRNTEAFF. This rearrangement joins TRBV29-1 to TRBJ1-1; unclear D gene. Trimming pared 7 bases from V and 1 base from J, leaving 7 bases between. Germline CDR1 is SQVTM and CDR2 is ANQGSEA. The CDR3 spans 11 residues.

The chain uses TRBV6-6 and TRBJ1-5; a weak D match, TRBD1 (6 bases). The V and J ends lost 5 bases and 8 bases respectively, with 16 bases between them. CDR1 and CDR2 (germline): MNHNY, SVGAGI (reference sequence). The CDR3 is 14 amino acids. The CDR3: CASSTPQGNEPQHF. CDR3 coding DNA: TGTGCCAGCAGTACCCCCCAGGGGAATGAGCCCCAGCATTTT.

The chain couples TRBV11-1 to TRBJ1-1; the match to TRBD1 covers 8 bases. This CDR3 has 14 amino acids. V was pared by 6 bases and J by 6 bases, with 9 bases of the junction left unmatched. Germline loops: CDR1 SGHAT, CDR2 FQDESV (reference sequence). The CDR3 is CASSFAGGAAEAFF. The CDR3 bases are TGTGCCAGCAGTTTTGCAGGGGGCGCGGCTGAAGCTTTCTTT.

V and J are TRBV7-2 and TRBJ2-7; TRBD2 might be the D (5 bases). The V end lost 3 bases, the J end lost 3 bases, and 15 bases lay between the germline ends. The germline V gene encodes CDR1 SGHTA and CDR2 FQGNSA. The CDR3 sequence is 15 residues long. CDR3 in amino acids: CASSFLAGRVYEQYF. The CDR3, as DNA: TGTGCCAGCAGCTTCCTGGCGGGCCGGGTCTACGAGCAGTACTTC.

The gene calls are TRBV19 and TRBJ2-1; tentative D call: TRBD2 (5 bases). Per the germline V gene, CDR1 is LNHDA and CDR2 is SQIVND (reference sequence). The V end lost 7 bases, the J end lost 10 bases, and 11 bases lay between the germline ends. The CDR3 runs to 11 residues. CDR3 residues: CASTEAGEQFF. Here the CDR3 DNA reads TGTGCCAGTACAGAGGCGGGCGAGCAGTTCTTC.

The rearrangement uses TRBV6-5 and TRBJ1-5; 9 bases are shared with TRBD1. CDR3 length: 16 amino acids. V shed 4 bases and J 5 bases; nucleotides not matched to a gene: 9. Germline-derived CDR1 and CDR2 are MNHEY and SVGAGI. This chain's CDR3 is CASSSTRTGVYQPQHF. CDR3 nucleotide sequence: TGTGCCAGCAGTTCCACCAGGACAGGGGTTTATCAGCCCCAGCATTTT.

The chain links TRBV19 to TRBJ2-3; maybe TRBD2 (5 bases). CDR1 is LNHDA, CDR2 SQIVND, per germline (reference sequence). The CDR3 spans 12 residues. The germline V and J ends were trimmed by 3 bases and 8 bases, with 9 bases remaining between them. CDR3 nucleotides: TGTGCCAGTAGTATTCAGGCGGGTACGCAGTATTTT. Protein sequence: CASSIQAGTQYF.

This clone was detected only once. CDR3 in amino acids: CATSREANYGYTF. CDR3 coding DNA: TGTGCCACCAGCAGAGAAGCTAACTATGGCTACACCTTC. The chain combines TRBV15 with TRBJ1-2, with no clear D. The CDR3 extends over 13 amino acids. Trimming pared 0 bases from V and 0 bases from J, leaving 2 bases between. Looked up from germline, CDR1 is LNHNV and CDR2 is YYDKDF (reference sequence).

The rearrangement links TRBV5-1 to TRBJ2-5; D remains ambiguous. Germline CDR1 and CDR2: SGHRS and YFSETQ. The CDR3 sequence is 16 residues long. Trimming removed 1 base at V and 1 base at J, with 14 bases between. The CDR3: CASSLIGPAVQETQYF. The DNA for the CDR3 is TGCGCCAGCAGCTTGATCGGGCCGGCAGTCCAAGAGACCCAGTACTTC.

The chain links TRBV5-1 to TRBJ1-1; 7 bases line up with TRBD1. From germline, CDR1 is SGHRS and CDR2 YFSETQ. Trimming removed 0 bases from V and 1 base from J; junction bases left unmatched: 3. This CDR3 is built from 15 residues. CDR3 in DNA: TGCGCCAGCAGCTTGGCGAGGACAGGGAACACTGAAGCTTTCTTT. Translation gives CASSLARTGNTEAFF.

CDR3 bases: TGTGCCAGCAGCTTTGCCCCCCCGACCCAGTACTTC. It yields the protein CASSFAPPTQYF. V gene TRBV11-2 combines with J gene TRBJ2-5; D unresolved. The CDR3 has 12 residues. V was cut by 3 bases and J by 7 bases, with 9 bases left in between. Germline CDR1 SGHAT, CDR2 FQNNGV.

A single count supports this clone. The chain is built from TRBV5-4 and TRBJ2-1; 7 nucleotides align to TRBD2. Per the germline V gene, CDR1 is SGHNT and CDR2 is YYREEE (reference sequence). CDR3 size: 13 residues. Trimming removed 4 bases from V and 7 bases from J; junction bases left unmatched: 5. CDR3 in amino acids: CASSLGRGNEQFF. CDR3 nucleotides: TGTGCCAGCAGCCTCGGGCGGGGGAATGAGCAGTTCTTC. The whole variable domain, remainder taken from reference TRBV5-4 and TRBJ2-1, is ETGVTQSPTHLIKTRGQQVTLRCSSQSGHNTVSWYQQALGQGPQFIFQYYREEENGRGNFPPRFSGLQFPNYSSELNVNALELDDSALYLCASSLGRGNEQFFGPGTRLTVL.